What follows describes a single TCR beta chain. Antigen specificity is unknown. Other DNA sequences in the same sample also yield this CDR3. The data are from a study of T cell responses to AZD1222 COVID-19 vaccine. Study conclusions and caveats: Seropositive at baseline were only five or six AZD1222 recipients. Targeting of unmutated variant regions was reportedly seen in nearly half of spike-specific TCRs. Spike-specific TCRs gained breadth and depth after people received two AZD1222 doses. Most donors were white British, females outnumbered males, and clonal diversity was possibly underestimated.

TCRdb's copy holds only in-frame clones and misses some; the assay was immunoSEQ multiplex PCR. This sample has fewer than 200,000 clones, with just over 85% found just once. Looked up from germline, CDR1 is SGDLS and CDR2 is YYNGEE. The V and J ends lost 0 bases and 2 bases respectively, with 7 bases between them. This CDR3 spans 14 amino acids. The chain carries TRBV9 and TRBJ2-3, with D uncertain. The receptor's source is an adult in good health. Sequenced here: peripheral blood, sampled on day 0 of AZD1222 vaccination. In DNA form, the CDR3 reads TGTGCCAGCAGCGTAGCTGGTGACACAGATACGCAGTATTTT. It translates to CASSVAGDTDTQYF.